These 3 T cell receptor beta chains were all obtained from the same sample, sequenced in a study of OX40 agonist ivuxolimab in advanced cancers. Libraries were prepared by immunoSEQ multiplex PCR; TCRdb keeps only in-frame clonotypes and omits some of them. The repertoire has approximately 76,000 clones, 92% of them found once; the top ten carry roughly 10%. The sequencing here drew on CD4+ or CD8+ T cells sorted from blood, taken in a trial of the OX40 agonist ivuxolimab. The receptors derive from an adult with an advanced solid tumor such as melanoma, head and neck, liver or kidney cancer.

CDR3: CASSPLTSGVSYEQYF. In nucleotides, the CDR3 is TGTGCCAGCAGTCCGCTGACTAGCGGGGTCTCCTACGAGCAGTACTTC. The V and J genes are TRBV27 and TRBJ2-7; TRBD2 matches 11 bases. CDR3 size: 16 residues. With V trimmed by 5 bases and J by 0 bases, 6 bases remained unmatched. Germline values: CDR1 MNHEY, CDR2 SMNVEV (reference sequence).

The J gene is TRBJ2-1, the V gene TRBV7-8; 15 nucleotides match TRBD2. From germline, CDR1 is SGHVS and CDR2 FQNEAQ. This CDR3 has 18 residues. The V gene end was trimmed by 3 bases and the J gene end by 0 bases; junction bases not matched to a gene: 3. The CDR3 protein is CASSLGLAGGNSYNEQFF. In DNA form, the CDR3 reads TGTGCCAGCAGCTTGGGACTAGCGGGGGGTAACTCCTACAATGAGCAGTTCTTC.

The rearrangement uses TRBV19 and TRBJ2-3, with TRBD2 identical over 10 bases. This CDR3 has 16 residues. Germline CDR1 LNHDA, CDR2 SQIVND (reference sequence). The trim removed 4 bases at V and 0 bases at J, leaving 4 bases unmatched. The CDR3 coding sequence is TGTGCCAGTAGTACCAGGACTAGCGGAAGCACAGATACGCAGTATTTT. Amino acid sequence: CASSTRTSGSTDTQYF.